Listed below are T cell receptor beta chains from one sample, sequenced in a study of T cell repertoires in aging, cancer and after chemotherapy. One entry per CDR3 protein results from TCRdb running MiXCR on the multiplex PCR reads. The repertoire holds about 1,400 distinct CDR3 sequences, with more than 45% as singletons. Sequenced material: blood. These receptors were obtained from a human donor with a blood cancer. The CDR3 runs from the conserved cysteine through the conserved F or W. The D gene is left open where the match is weak. Part of the rows lack a size; the others show once, few, many or a class for expanded clones.

TRBJ2-7	TRBD2	TRBV6-5	few	TGTGCCAGCAGTCGGGGGGGAGGGGCCTACGAGCAGTACTTC	CASSRGGGAYEQYF
TRBJ2-5	NA	TRBV30	large	TGTGCCTGGAGTGTTGAGACCCAGTACTTC	CAWSVETQYF
TRBJ2-7	NA	TRBV7-6	NA	TGTGCCAGCAGCTTCACAGGGCAGACCTACGAGCAGTACTTC	CASSFTGQTYEQYF
TRBJ1-1	NA	TRBV7-2	NA	TGTGCCAGCAGCCCTAGTTTGGGGCTGTACACTGAAGCTTTCTTT	CASSPSLGLYTEAFF
TRBJ1-2	TRBD1	TRBV27	NA	TGTGCCAGCAGTTCACAACAGGGGGCGCAAGGCTACACCTTC	CASSSQQGAQGYTF
TRBJ2-3	NA	TRBV6-5	large	TGTGCCAGCAGGACTGCCACAGATACGCAGTATTTT	CASRTATDTQYF
TRBJ2-2	TRBD2	TRBV5-5	NA	TGTGCCAGCAGCTTAGCGGGAGTACAAACCGGGGAGCTGTTTTTT	CASSLAGVQTGELFF
TRBJ2-7	NA	TRBV29-1	large	TGCAGCGTGACAGTATCCTACGAGCAGTACTTC	CSVTVSYEQYF
TRBJ1-1	NA	TRBV12-3/TRBV12-4	NA	TGTGCCAGCAGTGCCAGACATCTGCTCACTGAAGCTTTCTTT	CASSARHLLTEAFF
TRBJ1-2	NA	TRBV6-5	few	TGTGCCAGCAGTCGCGCGTCGGGGCCGGAGCGTCGCGGCTACACCTTC	CASSRASGPERRGYTF